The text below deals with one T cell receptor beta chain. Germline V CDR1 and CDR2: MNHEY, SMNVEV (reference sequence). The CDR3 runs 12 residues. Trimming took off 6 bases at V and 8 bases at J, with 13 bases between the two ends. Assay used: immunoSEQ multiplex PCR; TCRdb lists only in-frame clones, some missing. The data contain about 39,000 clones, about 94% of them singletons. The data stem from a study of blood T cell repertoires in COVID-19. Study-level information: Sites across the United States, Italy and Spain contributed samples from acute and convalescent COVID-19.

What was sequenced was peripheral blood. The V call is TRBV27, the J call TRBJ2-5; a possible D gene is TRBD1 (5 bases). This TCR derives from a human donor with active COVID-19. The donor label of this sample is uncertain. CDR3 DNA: TGTGCCAGCAGCTTTGGGGCAGGAACCCAGTACTTC. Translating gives CASSFGAGTQYF.